The clone carrying this T cell receptor beta chain showed up just once. What it binds is not known. The data are from a study of cytomegalovirus exposure and HLA in healthy donors. Overall study results and limits: A later analysis found most CMV-associated TCR beta chains apparently HLA-restricted. Later analysis identified about 18,000 TCR beta sequences associated with HLA alleles, using a false discovery rate threshold of 0.05. Sequencing had likely introduced a cluster of highly shared sequence variants as an artifact. As a later analysis showed, a missense DCLRE1C variant was linked to trimming of TCR beta V- and J-genes.

This PCR relied on a set of 60 Vbeta primers and 13 Jbeta primers. Sequencing was performed with immunoSEQ multiplex PCR; in TCRdb, only in-frame clones are kept and a portion is missing. The sample holds some 130,000 clones, approximately 72% seen once. The CDR3 sequence is 14 residues long. The trim removed 6 bases at V and 3 bases at J, leaving 7 bases unmatched. Germline CDR1 reads MDHEN; CDR2 reads SYDVKM. The chain links TRBV28 to TRBJ1-2; TRBD1 agrees at 7 bases. Sequenced sample: PBMCs. This clonotype was obtained from a human donor in good health. This CDR3 is CASRHRDRDYGYTF. CDR3 sequence (DNA): TGTGCCAGCAGACACCGGGACAGAGACTATGGCTACACCTTC.